This paragraph covers one TCR beta chain sequence. Its antigen is undetermined. TCRdb reprocessed the 5' RACE reads; each CDR3 protein has one entry and no DNA is given. The ten top clones account for approximately 0.42%, within a sample of some 300,000 distinct CDR3 sequences. The sample comes from a study of T cells expressing NK-cell markers. For the study at large: In sorted CD3+CD56+NKG2C+, CD3+CD56+NKG2C- and CD3+CD56-NKG2C+ T cells, TCR beta repertoires were obtained. Points from the study as a whole: Leadership of the CD3+CD56-NKG2C+ fraction also belonged to these clonotypes in a few donors. The share of CD8+ T cells held by dominant NKG2C+ clonotypes was about 1.0-7.5% in several donors.

This CDR3 comprises 16 residues. CDR1 SQVTM and CDR2 ANQGSEA come from the germline V gene. The material sequenced was blood T cells: a sorted CD56 or NKG2C T cell subset, CD4+ or CD8+ T cells, or bulk PBMC T cells (not recorded which). This receptor was taken from a man aged 18 to 30 in good health. This rearrangement joins TRBV29-1 to TRBJ1-5. CDR3 residues: CSVDPASQTSNQPQHF.